This T cell receptor (beta chain) was profiled in a study of blood T cell repertoires in COVID-19 (dated by TCRdb to the early 2020s). About the study as a whole: Collaborator samples came from the United States, Italy and Spain and covered acute and convalescent phases of COVID-19. The prospective study material was composed of cDNA or gDNA derived from T cells, B-cell-depleted T cells, or PBMCs. The dataset comprised deeply sampled blood TCRbeta repertoires from subjects exposed to, actively infected with, or recovered from COVID-19. The repertoires were released in a freely available public database intended as a resource for research on the immune response to SARS-CoV-2. The samples were drawn from the first 160 participants of the ongoing ImmuneRACE study and from more than 1,000 subjects provided by 6 global collaborators. Nearly every sample came with metadata listing a de-identified subject ID, COVID-19 status, age in years and sex. HLA class I and class II types, where available, came from metadata supplied by the sample provider rather than from assay-based typing.

Of note for this clone: Its antigen is not yet known. No base quality values were provided; no much bigger clone lies one nucleotide off.

Beyond this particular receptor, the publication reports: The amount of clinical and demographic metadata varied by source and participant and was provided uncurated.

The CDR3 starts with the cysteine, ends with the phenylalanine, and has 14 residues. The sequence is cut down to CDR3 DNA, 42 bases in frame from base 1. According to the germline V gene, CDR1 reads SNHLY and CDR2 reads FYNNEI. V loses 2 bases, J loses 7 bases, and the germline ends lie 14 bases apart. The immunoSEQ Assay, a bias-controlled multiplex PCR, was used to amplify TCRbeta CDR3 regions from genomic DNA. Per the original workflow: The number of nucleated cells in each sample was estimated by amplification of reference gene primers within the assay. Sequence reads were collapsed and filtered to measure the absolute abundance of every unique TCRbeta CDR3 rearrangement. Productive Simpson clonality was computed per sample as the square root of Simpson's diversity index over productive rearrangements. TCRdb carries this immuneACCESS record with in-frame sequences only. Its versions omit some clonotypes, under half of them owing to an unresolved V gene in the studies checked, with the rest unexplained. That table is the source of V, J and clone size, and D and trimming were worked out from the DNA. This sample is represented by about 280,000 clones; 85% of them were singletons. The ten largest clones capture 5.1% of the sample.

Collaborating institutions collected whole blood in K2EDTA tubes following their own protocols. For TCRbeta analysis, collaborators shipped samples as frozen whole blood, isolated PBMCs, or DNA extracted from either of those sample types. The sample taken for sequencing was peripheral blood. The chain is encoded by TRBV2 joined to TRBJ1-2, with the identity of the D gene unclear. The clonotype was recovered from a man aged 45-65 years with active or convalescent COVID-19. The CDR3 loop reads CASSESLTTPGYTF. The DNA sequence follows: TGTGCCAGCAGTGAATCGTTGACAACTCCTGGCTACACCTTC. Where the CDR3 stops, the reference TRBV2 and TRBJ1-2 genes take over; the full variable domain is EPEVTQTPSHQVTQMGQEVILRCVPISNHLYFYWYRQILGQKVEFLVSFYNNEISEKSEIFDDQFSVERPDGSNFTLKIRSTKLEDSAMYFCASSESLTTPGYTFGSGTRLTVV.